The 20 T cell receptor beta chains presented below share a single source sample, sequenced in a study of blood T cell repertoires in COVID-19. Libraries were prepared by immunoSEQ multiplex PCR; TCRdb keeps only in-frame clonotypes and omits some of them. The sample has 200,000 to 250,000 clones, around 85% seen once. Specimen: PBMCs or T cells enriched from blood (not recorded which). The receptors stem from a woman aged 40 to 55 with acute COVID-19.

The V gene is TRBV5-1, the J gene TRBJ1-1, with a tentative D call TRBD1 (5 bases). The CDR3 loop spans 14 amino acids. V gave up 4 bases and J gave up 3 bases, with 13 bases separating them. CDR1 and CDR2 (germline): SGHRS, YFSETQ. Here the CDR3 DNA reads TGCGCCAGCAGCCCATGGGGCACGGACACTGAAGCTTTCTTT. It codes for CASSPWGTDTEAFF. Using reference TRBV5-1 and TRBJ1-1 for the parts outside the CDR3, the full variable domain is KAGVTQTPRYLIKTRGQQVTLSCSPISGHRSVSWYQQTPGQGLQFLFEYFSETQRNKGNFPGRFSGRQFSNSRSEMNVSTLELGDSALYLCASSPWGTDTEAFFGQGTRLTVV.

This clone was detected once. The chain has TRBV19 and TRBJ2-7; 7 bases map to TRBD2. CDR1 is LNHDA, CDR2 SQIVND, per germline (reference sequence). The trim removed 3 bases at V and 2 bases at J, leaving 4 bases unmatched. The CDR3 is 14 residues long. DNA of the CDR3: TGTGCCAGTAGTATGGGGGGAGGGGCCTACGAGCAGTACTTC. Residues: CASSMGGGAYEQYF. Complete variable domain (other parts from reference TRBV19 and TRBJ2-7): DGGITQSPKYLFRKEGQNVTLSCEQNLNHDAMYWYRQDPGQGLRLIYYSQIVNDFQKGDIAEGYSVSREKKESFPLTVTSAQKNPTAFYLCASSMGGGAYEQYFGPGTRLTVT.

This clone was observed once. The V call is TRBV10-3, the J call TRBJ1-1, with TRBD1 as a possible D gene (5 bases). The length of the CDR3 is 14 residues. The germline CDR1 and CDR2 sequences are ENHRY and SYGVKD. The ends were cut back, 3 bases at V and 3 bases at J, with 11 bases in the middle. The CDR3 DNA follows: TGTGCCATCAGTGAATTCGAAGGGGACACTGAAGCTTTCTTT. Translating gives CAISEFEGDTEAFF.

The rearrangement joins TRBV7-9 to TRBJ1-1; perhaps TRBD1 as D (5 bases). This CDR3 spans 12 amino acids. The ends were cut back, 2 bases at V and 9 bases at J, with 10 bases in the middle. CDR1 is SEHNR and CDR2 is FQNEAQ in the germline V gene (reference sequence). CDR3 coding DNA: TGTGCCAGCAGCTTACAGGGCCACAAAGCTTTCTTT. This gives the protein CASSLQGHKAFF.

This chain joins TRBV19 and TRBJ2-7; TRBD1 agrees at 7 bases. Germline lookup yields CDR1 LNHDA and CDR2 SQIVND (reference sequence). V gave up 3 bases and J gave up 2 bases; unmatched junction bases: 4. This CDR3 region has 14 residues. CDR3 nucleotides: TGTGCCAGTAGTATCGGGCAGGGGGCCTACGAGCAGTACTTC. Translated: CASSIGQGAYEQYF. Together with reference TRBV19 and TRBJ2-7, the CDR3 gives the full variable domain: DGGITQSPKYLFRKEGQNVTLSCEQNLNHDAMYWYRQDPGQGLRLIYYSQIVNDFQKGDIAEGYSVSREKKESFPLTVTSAQKNPTAFYLCASSIGQGAYEQYFGPGTRLTVT.

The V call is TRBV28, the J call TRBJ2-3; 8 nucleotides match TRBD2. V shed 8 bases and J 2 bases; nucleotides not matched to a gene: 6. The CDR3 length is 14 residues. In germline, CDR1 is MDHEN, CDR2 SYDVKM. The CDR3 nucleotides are TGTGCCAGCCAAACGGGGGGGATCACAGATACGCAGTATTTT. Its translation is CASQTGGITDTQYF.

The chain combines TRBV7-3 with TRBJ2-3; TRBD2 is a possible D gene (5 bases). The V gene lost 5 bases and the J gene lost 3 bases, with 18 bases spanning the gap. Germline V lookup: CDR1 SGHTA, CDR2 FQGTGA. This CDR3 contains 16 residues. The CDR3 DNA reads TGTGCCAGCAGCCCGAGCGGTCCCCCGGGGACAGATACGCAGTATTTT. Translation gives CASSPSGPPGTDTQYF.

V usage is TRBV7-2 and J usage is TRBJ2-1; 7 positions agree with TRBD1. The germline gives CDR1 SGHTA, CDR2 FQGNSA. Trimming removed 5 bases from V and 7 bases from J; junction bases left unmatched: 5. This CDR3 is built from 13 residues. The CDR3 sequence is CASSQTGMNEQFF. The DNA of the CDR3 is TGTGCCAGCAGCCAGACAGGGATGAATGAGCAGTTCTTC.

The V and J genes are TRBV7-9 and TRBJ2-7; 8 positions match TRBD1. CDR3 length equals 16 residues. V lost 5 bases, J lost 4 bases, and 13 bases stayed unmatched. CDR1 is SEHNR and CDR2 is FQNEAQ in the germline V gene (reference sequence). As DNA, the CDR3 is TGTGCCAGCAGCGTAGGACAGGGCACGGTAGGATACGAGCAGTACTTC. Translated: CASSVGQGTVGYEQYF.

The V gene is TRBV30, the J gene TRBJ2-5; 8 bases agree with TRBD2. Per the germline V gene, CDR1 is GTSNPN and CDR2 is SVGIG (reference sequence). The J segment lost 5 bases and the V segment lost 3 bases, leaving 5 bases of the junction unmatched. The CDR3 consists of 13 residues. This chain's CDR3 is CAWSLTGGETQYF. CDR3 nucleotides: TGTGCCTGGAGCCTAACGGGGGGGGAGACCCAGTACTTC.

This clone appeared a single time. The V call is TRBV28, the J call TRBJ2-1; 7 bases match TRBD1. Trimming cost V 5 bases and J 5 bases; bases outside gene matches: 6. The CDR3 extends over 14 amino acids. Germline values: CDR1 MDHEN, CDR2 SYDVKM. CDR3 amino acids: CASSPGGKDNEQFF. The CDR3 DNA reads TGTGCCAGCAGTCCAGGGGGAAAAGACAATGAGCAGTTCTTC.

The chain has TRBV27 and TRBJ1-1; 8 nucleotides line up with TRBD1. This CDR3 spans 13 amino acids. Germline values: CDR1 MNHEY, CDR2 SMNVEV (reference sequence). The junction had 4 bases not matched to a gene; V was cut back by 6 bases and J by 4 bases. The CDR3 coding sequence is TGTGCCAGCAGGTTTCAGGGGGCCACTGAAGCTTTCTTT. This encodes CASRFQGATEAFF.

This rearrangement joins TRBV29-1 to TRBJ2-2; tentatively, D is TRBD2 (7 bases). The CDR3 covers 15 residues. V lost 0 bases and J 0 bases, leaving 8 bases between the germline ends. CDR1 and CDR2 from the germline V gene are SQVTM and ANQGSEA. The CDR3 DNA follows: TGCAGCGTTGAAGAGGGGGGGCCGAACACCGGGGAGCTGTTTTTT. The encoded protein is CSVEEGGPNTGELFF.

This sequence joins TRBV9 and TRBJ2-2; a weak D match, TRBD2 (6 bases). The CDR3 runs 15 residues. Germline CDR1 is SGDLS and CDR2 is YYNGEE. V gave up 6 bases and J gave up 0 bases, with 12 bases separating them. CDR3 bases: TGTGCCAGCATCCCGGGACTCACGAACACCGGGGAGCTGTTTTTT. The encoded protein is CASIPGLTNTGELFF.

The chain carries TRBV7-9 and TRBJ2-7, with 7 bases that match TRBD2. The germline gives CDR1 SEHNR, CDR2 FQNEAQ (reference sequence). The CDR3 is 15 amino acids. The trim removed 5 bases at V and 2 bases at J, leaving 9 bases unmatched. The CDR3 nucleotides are TGTGCCAGCAGCAACGGGCTAGCGGCTACCTACGAGCAGTACTTC. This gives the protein CASSNGLAATYEQYF.

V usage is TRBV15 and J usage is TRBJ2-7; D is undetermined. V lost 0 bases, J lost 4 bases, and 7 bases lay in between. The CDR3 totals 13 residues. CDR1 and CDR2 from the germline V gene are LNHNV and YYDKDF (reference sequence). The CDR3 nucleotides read TGTGCCACCAGCAGAGATAATCGGTACGAGCAGTACTTC. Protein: CATSRDNRYEQYF.

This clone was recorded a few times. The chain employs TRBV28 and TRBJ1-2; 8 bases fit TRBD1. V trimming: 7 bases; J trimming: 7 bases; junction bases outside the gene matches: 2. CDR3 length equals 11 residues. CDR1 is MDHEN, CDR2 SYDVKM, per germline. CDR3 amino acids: CASTGGFGYTF. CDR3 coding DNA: TGTGCCAGCACAGGGGGCTTTGGCTACACCTTC.

This CDR3 reads CASQTSGSSYEQYF. The CDR3 nucleotides read TGCGCCAGTCAAACTAGCGGGAGCTCCTACGAGCAGTACTTC. This chain connects TRBV10-2 to TRBJ2-7; 11 nucleotides align to TRBD2. This CDR3 has 14 amino acids. Trimming removed 9 bases from V and 0 bases from J; junction bases left unmatched: 4. Germline CDR1 and CDR2: WSHSY and SAAADI.

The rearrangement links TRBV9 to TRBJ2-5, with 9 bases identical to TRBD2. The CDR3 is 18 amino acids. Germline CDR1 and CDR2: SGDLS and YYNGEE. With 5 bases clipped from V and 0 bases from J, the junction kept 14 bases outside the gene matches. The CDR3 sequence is CASSSLAGTSLYQETQYF. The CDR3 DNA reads TGTGCCAGCAGTTCCCTCGCCGGGACTAGCTTGTACCAAGAGACCCAGTACTTC.

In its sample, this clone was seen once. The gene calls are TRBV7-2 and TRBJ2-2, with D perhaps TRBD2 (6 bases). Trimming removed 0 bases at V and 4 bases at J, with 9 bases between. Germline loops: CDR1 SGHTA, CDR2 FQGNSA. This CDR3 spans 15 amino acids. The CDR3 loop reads CASSLAGTSTGELFF. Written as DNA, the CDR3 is TGTGCCAGCAGCTTAGCGGGGACTTCCACCGGGGAGCTGTTTTTT. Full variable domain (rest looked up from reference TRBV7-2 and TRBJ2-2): GAGVSQSPSNKVTEKGKDVELRCDPISGHTALYWYRQSLGQGLEFLIYFQGNSAPDKSGLPSDRFSAERTGGSVSTLTIQRTQQEDSAVYLCASSLAGTSTGELFFGEGSRLTVL.